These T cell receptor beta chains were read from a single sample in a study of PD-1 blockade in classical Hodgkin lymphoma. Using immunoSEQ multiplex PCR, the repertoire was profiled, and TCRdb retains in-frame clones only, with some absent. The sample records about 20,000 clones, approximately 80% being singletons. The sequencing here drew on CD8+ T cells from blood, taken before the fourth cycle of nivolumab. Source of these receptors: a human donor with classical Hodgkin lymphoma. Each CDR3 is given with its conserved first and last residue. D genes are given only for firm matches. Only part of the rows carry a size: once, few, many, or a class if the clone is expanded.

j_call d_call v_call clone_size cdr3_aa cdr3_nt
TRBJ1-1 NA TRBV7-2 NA CASSFGRGYLNTEAFF TGTGCCAGCAGCTTCGGAAGGGGATATCTTAACACTGAAGCTTTCTTT
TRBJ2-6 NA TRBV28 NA CASSLWGPGANVLTF TGTGCCAGCAGTTTATGGGGCCCTGGGGCCAACGTCCTGACTTTC
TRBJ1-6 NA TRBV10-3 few CAISEEGSSYNSPLHF TGTGCCATCAGTGAGGAGGGAAGCTCCTATAATTCACCCCTCCACTTT
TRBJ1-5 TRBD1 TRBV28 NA CASSLVETGGRYQPQHF TGTGCCAGCAGCCTGGTCGAGACAGGGGGCCGTTATCAGCCCCAGCATTTT
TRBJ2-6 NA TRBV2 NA CASSRTNFDSGANVLTF TGTGCCAGCAGTCGGACAAACTTTGACTCTGGGGCCAACGTCCTGACTTTC
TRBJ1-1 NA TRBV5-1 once CASSLGRVGNTEAFF TGCGCCAGCAGCTTGGGCAGGGTAGGGAACACTGAAGCTTTCTTT
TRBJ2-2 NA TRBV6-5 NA CASSYSSGQPGELFF TGTGCCAGCAGTTACTCGTCGGGGCAACCCGGGGAGCTGTTTTTT
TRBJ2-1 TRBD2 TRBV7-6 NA CASSLLSGGYNEQFF TGTGCCAGCAGCTTACTTAGCGGGGGCTACAATGAGCAGTTCTTC
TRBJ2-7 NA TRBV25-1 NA CASGLSYEQYF TGTGCCAGCGGTTTAAGCTACGAGCAGTACTTC
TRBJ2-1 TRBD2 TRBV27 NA CASSYRTSGGSYNEQFF TGTGCCAGCAGTTACCGGACTAGCGGGGGATCCTACAATGAGCAGTTCTTC
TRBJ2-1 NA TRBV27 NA CASSFLRGDSYNEQFF TGTGCCAGCAGTTTCCTGAGGGGGGACTCCTACAATGAGCAGTTCTTC
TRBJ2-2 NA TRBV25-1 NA CASSELNRFAGELFF TGTGCCAGCAGTGAATTAAATCGATTCGCCGGGGAGCTGTTTTTT